Listed here is a single T cell receptor (beta chain). The CDR3 covers 17 residues. CDR1 SGHAT and CDR2 FQNNGV come from the germline V gene. Trimming pared 1 base from V and 0 bases from J, leaving 13 bases between. This sample is part of a study of shared T cell receptors in the human thymus. Profiled with immunoSEQ multiplex PCR; TCRdb holds only in-frame clones, not every one. This table has 700,000 or so clones, roughly 88% appearing once. This same sample was also taken into another study, of human thymus T cells. That paper adds: It looked as if thymic and blood repertoires used V and J genes in a biased way.

Source material: thymocytes. The receptor's source is a girl under three years old with a congenital heart defect. J is TRBJ1-3 and V is TRBV11-2; D is uncertain. This CDR3 reads CASSLVAANSSGNTIYF. The CDR3, as DNA: TGTGCCAGCAGCTTAGTGGCAGCCAACAGCTCTGGAAACACCATATATTTT.